The 21 T cell receptor beta chains presented below share a single source sample, sequenced in a study of blood T cell repertoires in COVID-19. The method was immunoSEQ multiplex PCR; TCRdb's version includes in-frame clones alone and lacks a portion of them. The sample carries around 180,000 clones, around two thirds recorded once. Sequencing used peripheral blood. These receptors originate from a woman at least 80 years old with acute or convalescent COVID-19.

The rearrangement uses TRBV18 and TRBJ2-5, with D uncertain. This CDR3 spans 12 amino acids. Germline CDR1 is KGHSH and CDR2 is LQKENI. Trimming shortened V by 2 bases and J by 4 bases, and 5 bases separated the two germline ends. The CDR3 sequence is CASSPGRETQYF. CDR3 sequence (DNA): TGTGCCAGCTCACCAGGGCGAGAGACCCAGTACTTC.

Only a few counts were recorded for this clone. One end of the junction is discordant with germline, which a read error may explain. V usage is TRBV6-1 and J usage is TRBJ2-3, with TRBD2 identical over 10 bases. Per the germline V gene, CDR1 is MNHNS and CDR2 is SASEGT. There are 16 residues in the CDR3. In nucleotides, the CDR3 is TGTGCCAGCAGAGAAGTCGGACTAGCGGCCGCAGATACGCAGTATTTT. Amino acid sequence: CASREVGLAAADTQYF.

The table lists this clone with a count of one. The J gene is TRBJ2-7, the V gene TRBV5-4; possible D gene TRBD2, 6 bases. Trimming took off 1 base at V and 5 bases at J, with 16 bases between the two ends. CDR3 length: 15 amino acids. Germline lookup yields CDR1 SGHNT and CDR2 YYREEE (reference sequence). CDR3 nucleotide sequence: TGTGCCAGCAGCTTGATTTCGGGAGTGGGAAACGAGCAGTACTTC. As protein: CASSLISGVGNEQYF.

The chain combines TRBV3-1 (or the pseudogene TRBV3-2) with TRBJ1-5; 10 nucleotides line up with TRBD1. Trimming took 1 base from V and 4 from J; bases not matched to a gene: 1. This CDR3 is 15 amino acids long. The germline V gene encodes CDR1 LGHDT and CDR2 YNNKEL (reference sequence). CDR3 sequence: CASSQGGQGNQPQHF. CDR3 nucleotides: TGTGCCAGCAGCCAAGGGGGACAGGGGAATCAGCCCCAGCATTTT.

The chain uses TRBV18 and TRBJ2-7; D perhaps matches TRBD1 (6 bases). Germline CDR1 and CDR2: KGHSH and LQKENI. V lost 2 bases and J lost 2, with 10 bases in between. The CDR3 contains 14 residues. CDR3 sequence (DNA): TGTGCCAGCTCACCAAGGACAGAGACCTACGAGCAGTACTTC. Amino acids: CASSPRTETYEQYF.

The genes are TRBV5-4 and TRBJ2-2; tentatively, D is TRBD2 (5 bases). The V and J ends lost 4 bases and 0 bases respectively, with 10 bases between them. CDR1 SGHNT and CDR2 YYREEE come from the germline V gene (reference sequence). The CDR3 has 15 residues. Written as DNA, the CDR3 is TGTGCCAGCAGCCCCCTAGCTTCGAACACCGGGGAGCTGTTTTTT. It encodes CASSPLASNTGELFF. The full variable domain, its missing parts supplied by reference TRBV5-4 and TRBJ2-2, is ETGVTQSPTHLIKTRGQQVTLRCSSQSGHNTVSWYQQALGQGPQFIFQYYREEENGRGNFPPRFSGLQFPNYSSELNVNALELDDSALYLCASSPLASNTGELFFGEGSRLTVL.

In its sample, this clone was seen once. Other DNA sequences of this sample code for an identical CDR3. The chain combines TRBV9 with TRBJ1-1; no firm D call. Germline loops: CDR1 SGDLS, CDR2 YYNGEE. This CDR3 comprises 14 residues. V gave up 1 base and J gave up 5 bases, with 12 bases separating them. The CDR3 sequence is CASSVLPRGTEAFF. In DNA form, the CDR3 reads TGTGCCAGCAGCGTACTTCCCCGGGGAACTGAAGCTTTCTTT.

V usage is TRBV3-1 (or the pseudogene TRBV3-2) and J usage is TRBJ1-2; possible D gene TRBD1, 5 bases. The CDR3 runs to 14 residues. CDR1 and CDR2 from the germline V gene are LGHDT and YNNKEL (reference sequence). Between the trimmed V and J ends, which lost 4 bases and 4 bases, there was a span of 13 bases. The CDR3 DNA is TGTGCCAGCAGCCGGGGGGAATTCGGCTATGGCTACACCTTC. Translated: CASSRGEFGYGYTF.

The rearrangement joins TRBV19 to TRBJ2-2, with 7 nucleotides matching TRBD1. The CDR3 extends over 15 amino acids. Germline lookup yields CDR1 LNHDA and CDR2 SQIVND (reference sequence). With V trimmed by 5 bases and J by 0 bases, 3 bases remained unmatched. The CDR3 reads CASSSGTANTGELFF. The CDR3 nucleotides read TGTGCCAGTAGTTCCGGGACAGCGAACACCGGGGAGCTGTTTTTT.

The rearrangement uses TRBV24-1 and TRBJ2-2, with 11 bases aligning to TRBD2. The CDR3 has 19 amino acids. The V gene's germline CDR1 is KGHDR and CDR2 SFDVKD. With 0 bases clipped from V and 0 bases from J, the junction kept 5 bases outside the gene matches. CDR3 residues: CATSDLGLAGSANTGELFF. Here the CDR3 DNA reads TGTGCCACCAGTGATTTGGGACTAGCGGGTTCCGCGAACACCGGGGAGCTGTTTTTT.

This clone was counted between two and nine times. V gene TRBV10-2 combines with J gene TRBJ2-5; a weak D match, TRBD1 (6 bases). Germline V gives CDR1 WSHSY, CDR2 SAAADI. This CDR3 contains 16 residues. The V and J ends lost 3 bases and 6 bases respectively, with 20 bases between them. CDR3 nucleotide sequence: TGCGCCAGCAGTGAAGGGGACACTGGCGGTAAAAAGACCCAGTACTTC. Amino acid sequence: CASSEGDTGGKKTQYF.

The chain carries TRBV23-1 and TRBJ2-5; 7 bases match TRBD1. TRBV23-1 is assigned to the ORF class and has an uncertain function. Trimming at V came to 3 bases and at J to 4 bases, leaving 8 bases not matched to a gene. The CDR3 is 15 amino acids. The CDR3 region has the DNA TGCGCCAGCAGTCATAAATGGGACAGCGGAGAGACCCAGTACTTC. Protein sequence: CASSHKWDSGETQYF.

The chain uses TRBV2 and TRBJ2-5; D is perhaps TRBD2 (5 bases). The CDR3 length is 14 residues. Trimming took off 4 bases at V and 5 bases at J, with 14 bases between the two ends. CDR1 SNHLY and CDR2 FYNNEI come from the germline V gene. The CDR3 sequence is CASSGYGVRETQYF. CDR3 in DNA: TGTGCCAGCAGTGGGTACGGGGTCCGGGAGACCCAGTACTTC. The entire variable domain, with the rest obtained from reference TRBV2 and TRBJ2-5, is as follows: EPEVTQTPSHQVTQMGQEVILRCVPISNHLYFYWYRQILGQKVEFLVSFYNNEISEKSEIFDDQFSVERPDGSNFTLKIRSTKLEDSAMYFCASSGYGVRETQYFGPGTRLLVL.

A single count supports this clone. The chain couples TRBV10-3 to TRBJ2-7; 7 bases fit TRBD1. The junction had 7 bases not matched to a gene; V was cut back by 8 bases and J by 3 bases. The CDR3 covers 13 residues. Germline lookup yields CDR1 ENHRY and CDR2 SYGVKD. The CDR3: CAILGQMSYEQYF. In DNA form, the CDR3 reads TGTGCCATCTTGGGACAGATGAGCTACGAGCAGTACTTC.

The chain joins TRBV4-2 to TRBJ1-6, with 8 bases lining up with TRBD1. The CDR3 is 15 amino acids. Germline assignment: CDR1 LGHNA and CDR2 YNFKEQ. Germline trimming cut 0 bases from V and 7 bases from J; bases unmatched to any gene: 2. For the CDR3, the DNA is TGTGCCAGCAGCCAAGAACACAGGGGGAATTCACCCCTCCACTTT. Translating gives CASSQEHRGNSPLHF.

V usage is TRBV5-4 and J usage is TRBJ2-1; 8 bases match TRBD2. CDR3 length: 13 amino acids. Germline V gene sequence: CDR1 SGHNT, CDR2 YYREEE (reference sequence). V dropped 9 bases and J dropped 5; count of bases not matched to a gene: 7. The CDR3 sequence: CATSGTRNNEQFF. The CDR3 DNA reads TGTGCCACCTCTGGGACTAGAAACAATGAGCAGTTCTTC.

The chain has TRBV6-2 or TRBV6-3 and TRBJ2-1, with 7 nucleotides matching TRBD2. This CDR3 has 17 residues. V shed 2 bases and J 3 bases; nucleotides not matched to a gene: 10. Germline CDR1 and CDR2: MNHEY and SVGEGT. The CDR3 here is CASSYPRPASGYNEQFF. The CDR3 DNA sequence: TGTGCCAGCAGTTACCCCCGTCCGGCTAGCGGCTACAATGAGCAGTTCTTC.

J is TRBJ1-3 and V is TRBV5-1; D gene ambiguous. Germline CDR1 and CDR2: SGHRS and YFSETQ. Trimming took 2 bases from V and 3 from J, leaving 9 bases between them. The CDR3 consists of 14 residues. The CDR3 DNA reads as TGCGCCAGCAGCTTCACATCATATGGAAACACCATATATTTT. Residues: CASSFTSYGNTIYF.

There are a few counts of this clone. The rearrangement uses TRBV24-1 and TRBJ1-4; D not resolved. CDR1 and CDR2 from the germline V gene are KGHDR and SFDVKD. The V end lost 4 bases, the J end lost 3 bases, and 11 bases lay between the germline ends. The length of the CDR3 is 15 residues. In DNA, the CDR3 is TGTGCCACCAGTGACACTAGTACGGCTAATGAAAAACTGTTTTTT. Translated: CATSDTSTANEKLFF.

The CDR3 bases are TGTGCCAGCAGTGAGTCTAGCCTCGGTTACGAGCAGTACTTC. Encoded protein: CASSESSLGYEQYF. The V gene is TRBV2, the J gene TRBJ2-7; tentative D call: TRBD2 (5 bases). Germline lookup yields CDR1 SNHLY and CDR2 FYNNEI. The CDR3 contains 14 residues. Trimming took off 3 bases at V and 4 bases at J, with 13 bases between the two ends.

The chain uses TRBV6-2 or TRBV6-3 and TRBJ2-7; D call uncertain. Germline values: CDR1 MNHEY, CDR2 SVGEGT. Trimming pared 2 bases from V and 2 bases from J, leaving 4 bases between. The CDR3 sequence is 12 residues long. As DNA, the CDR3 is TGTGCCAGCAGTTACACAACCTACGAGCAGTACTTC. The encoded protein is CASSYTTYEQYF.